This T cell receptor beta chain is drawn from a study of T cell responses to AZD1222 COVID-19 vaccine. This table comes from immunoSEQ multiplex PCR, and its TCRdb copy is limited to in-frame clones, with some not included. Here the sample spans some 130,000 clones, approximately 91% being singletons. CDR1 is SGHAT and CDR2 is FQNNGV in the germline V gene. The J segment lost 5 bases and the V segment lost 5 bases, leaving 2 bases of the junction unmatched. This CDR3 spans 13 amino acids. Study results and caveats: It was only 6 or 7 AZD1222 recipients who were seropositive at baseline.

To note about this clone: Its target is not known.

The chain links TRBV11-2 to TRBJ1-5, with 8 nucleotides matching TRBD1. This specimen consisted of peripheral blood, obtained 28 days after the second AZD1222 dose. The source is an adult who received the AZD1222 COVID-19 vaccine. CDR3 loop: CASSQDRDQPQHF. CDR3 sequence (DNA): TGTGCCAGCAGCCAGGACAGGGATCAGCCCCAGCATTTT. Full variable domain (missing parts from reference TRBV11-2 and TRBJ1-5): EAGVAQSPRYKIIEKRQSVAFWCNPISGHATLYWYQQILGQGPKLLIQFQNNGVVDDSQLPKDRFSAERLKGVDSTLKIQPAKLEDSAVYLCASSQDRDQPQHFGDGTRLSIL.